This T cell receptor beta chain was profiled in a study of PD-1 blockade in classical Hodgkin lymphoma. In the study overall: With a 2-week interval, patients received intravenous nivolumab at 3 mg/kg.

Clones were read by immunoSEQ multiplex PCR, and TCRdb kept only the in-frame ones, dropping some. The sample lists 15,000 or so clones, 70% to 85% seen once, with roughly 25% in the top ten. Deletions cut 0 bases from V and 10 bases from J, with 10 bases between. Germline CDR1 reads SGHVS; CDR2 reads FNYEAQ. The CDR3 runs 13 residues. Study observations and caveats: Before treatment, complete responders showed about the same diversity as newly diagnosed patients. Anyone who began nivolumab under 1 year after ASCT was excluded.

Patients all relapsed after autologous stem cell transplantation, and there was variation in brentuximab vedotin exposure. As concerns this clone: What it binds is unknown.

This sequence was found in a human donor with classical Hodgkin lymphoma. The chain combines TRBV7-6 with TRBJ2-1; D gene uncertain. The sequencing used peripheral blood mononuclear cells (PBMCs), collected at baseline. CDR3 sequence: CASSLAGSSEQFF. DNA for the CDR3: TGTGCCAGCAGCTTAGCGGGGTCAAGCGAGCAGTTCTTC.